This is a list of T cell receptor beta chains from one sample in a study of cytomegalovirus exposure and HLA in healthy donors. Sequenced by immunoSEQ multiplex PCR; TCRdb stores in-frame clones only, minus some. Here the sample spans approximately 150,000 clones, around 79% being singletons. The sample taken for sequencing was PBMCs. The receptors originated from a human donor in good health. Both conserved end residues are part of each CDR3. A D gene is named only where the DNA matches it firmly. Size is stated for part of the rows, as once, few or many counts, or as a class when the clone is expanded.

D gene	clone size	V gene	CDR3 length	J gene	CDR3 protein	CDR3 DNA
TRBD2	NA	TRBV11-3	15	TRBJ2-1	CASSQGTSGGNEQFF	TGTGCCAGCAGCCAAGGGACTAGCGGGGGGAATGAGCAGTTCTTC
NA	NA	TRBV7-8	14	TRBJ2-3	CASSLLSSTDTQYF	TGTGCCAGCAGCTTATTGAGTAGCACAGATACGCAGTATTTT
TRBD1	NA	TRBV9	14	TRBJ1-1	CASSARTGGTEAFF	TGTGCCAGCAGCGCGAGAACAGGGGGCACTGAAGCTTTCTTT
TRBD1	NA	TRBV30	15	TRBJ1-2	CAYLLDRGSNYGYTF	TGTGCCTACCTCCTGGACAGGGGCAGCAACTATGGCTACACCTTC
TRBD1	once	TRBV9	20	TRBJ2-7	CASSPRVDRGRFRGSYEQYF	TGTGCCAGCAGCCCAAGGGTCGACAGGGGGCGGTTCCGGGGGTCCTACGAGCAGTACTTC
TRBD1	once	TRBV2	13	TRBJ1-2	CASSGAGGSGYTF	TGTGCCAGCAGTGGAGCAGGGGGCTCTGGCTACACCTTC
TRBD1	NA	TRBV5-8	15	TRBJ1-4	CASSLLTGGNEKLFF	TGTGCCAGCAGCTTGTTAACAGGGGGGAATGAAAAACTGTTTTTT
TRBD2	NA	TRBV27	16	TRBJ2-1	CASRDGGLAGWNEQFF	TGTGCCAGCAGAGATGGGGGACTAGCGGGATGGAATGAGCAGTTCTTC
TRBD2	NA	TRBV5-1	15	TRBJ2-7	CASSLKLGGGYEQYF	TGCGCCAGCAGCTTGAAACTGGGGGGGGGATACGAGCAGTACTTC
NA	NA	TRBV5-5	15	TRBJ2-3	CASSPRETGTDTQYF	TGTGCCAGCAGCCCCCGGGAGACGGGCACAGATACGCAGTATTTT
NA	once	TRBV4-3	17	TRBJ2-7	CASSQDLSAGLIYEQYF	TGCGCCAGCAGCCAAGATTTATCAGCGGGCCTTATCTACGAGCAGTACTTC
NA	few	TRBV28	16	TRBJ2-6	CASSLPSGTGANVLTF	TGTGCCAGCAGTTTACCTTCGGGGACTGGGGCCAACGTCCTGACTTTC
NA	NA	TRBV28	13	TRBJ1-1	CASSPRLNTEAFF	TGTGCCAGCAGTCCCAGATTAAACACTGAAGCTTTCTTT
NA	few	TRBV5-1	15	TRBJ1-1	CASSLESGARTEAFF	TGCGCCAGCAGCTTGGAGTCTGGGGCGAGGACTGAAGCTTTCTTT
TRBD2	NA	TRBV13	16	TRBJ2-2	CASSTSGTSGAGELFF	TGTGCCAGCAGCACCTCCGGGACTAGCGGGGCCGGGGAGCTGTTTTTT
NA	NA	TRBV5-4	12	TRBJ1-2	CASSRKGDGYTF	TGTGCCAGCAGCAGGAAGGGGGATGGCTACACCTTC
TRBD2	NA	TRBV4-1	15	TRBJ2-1	CASSQGLAPHNEQFF	TGCGCCAGCAGCCAAGGACTAGCGCCTCACAATGAGCAGTTCTTC
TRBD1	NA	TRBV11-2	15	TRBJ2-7	CASSFDRGGSDEQYF	TGTGCCAGCAGCTTCGACAGGGGGGGCTCTGACGAGCAGTACTTC
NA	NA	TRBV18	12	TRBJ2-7	CASSSDNYEQYF	TGTGCCAGCTCATCCGACAACTACGAGCAGTACTTC
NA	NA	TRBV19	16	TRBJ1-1	CASSIALAGKGPEAFF	TGTGCCAGTAGTATAGCGCTTGCAGGGAAAGGGCCTGAAGCTTTCTTT
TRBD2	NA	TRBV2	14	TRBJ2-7	CASGDGRPSGEQYF	TGTGCCAGCGGAGACGGGAGGCCCTCCGGCGAGCAGTACTTC
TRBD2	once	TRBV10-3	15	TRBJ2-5	CAISVGGRGLGTQYF	TGTGCCATCAGTGTAGGCGGGAGAGGGCTAGGGACCCAGTACTTC
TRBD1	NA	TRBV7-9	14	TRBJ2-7	CASSPDDRGYEQYF	TGTGCCAGCAGCCCTGACGACAGGGGCTACGAGCAGTACTTC
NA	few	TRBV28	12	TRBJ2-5	CASSLRDNPQYF	TGTGCCAGCAGTTTACGGGACAATCCCCAGTACTTC
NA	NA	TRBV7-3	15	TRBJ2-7	CASSYCLALPYEQYF	TGTGCCAGCAGCTACTGCCTAGCCCTTCCGTACGAGCAGTACTTC
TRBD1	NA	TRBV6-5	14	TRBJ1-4	CATQNRGIDEKLFF	TGTGCCACGCAAAACAGGGGGATCGATGAAAAACTGTTTTTT
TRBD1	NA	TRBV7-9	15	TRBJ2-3	CSSSSGTGYTDTQYF	TGTTCCAGCAGCTCCGGGACAGGGTACACAGATACGCAGTATTTT
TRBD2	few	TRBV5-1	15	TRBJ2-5	CASSQTSSKQETQYF	TGCGCCAGCAGCCAGACTAGCTCTAAACAAGAGACCCAGTACTTC
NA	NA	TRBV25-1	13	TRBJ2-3	CASSRVWADTQYF	TGTGCCAGCAGCAGGGTTTGGGCAGATACGCAGTATTTT
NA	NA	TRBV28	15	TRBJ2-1	CASSNWQEGLNEQFF	TGTGCCAGCAGTAACTGGCAGGAGGGGTTAAATGAGCAGTTCTTC
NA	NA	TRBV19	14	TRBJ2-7	CASSSPSRTYEQYF	TGTGCCAGTAGTTCCCCTAGCCGAACCTACGAGCAGTACTTC
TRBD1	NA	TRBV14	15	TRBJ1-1	CASSHTTGPNTEAFF	TGTGCCAGCAGCCATACGACAGGGCCGAACACTGAAGCTTTCTTT
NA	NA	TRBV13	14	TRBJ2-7	CASSLIQGGHEQYF	TGTGCCAGCAGCTTGATCCAAGGTGGGCACGAGCAGTACTTC
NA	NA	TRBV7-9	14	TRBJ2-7	CASSPRNINYEQYF	TGTGCCAGCAGCCCGAGGAACATTAACTACGAGCAGTACTTC
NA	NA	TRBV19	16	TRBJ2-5	CASSAGTQASKETQYF	TGTGCCAGTAGTGCCGGGACTCAGGCCTCTAAAGAGACCCAGTACTTC
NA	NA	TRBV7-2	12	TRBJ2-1	CASRQGRNEQFF	TGTGCCAGCAGACAGGGGAGGAATGAGCAGTTCTTC
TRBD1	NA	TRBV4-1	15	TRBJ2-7	CASSQGDRGRYEQYF	TGCGCCAGCAGCCAAGGGGACAGGGGAAGGTACGAGCAGTACTTC